The 18 T cell receptor beta chains below were found in one sample sequenced in a study of radiation and T cells in renal cell carcinoma (dated by TCRdb to 2019 to 2021). The time point tag for this specimen amounts to: blood 4 weeks post-SBRT, at nephrectomy. What the treatment or condition label conveys for this sample: 15 Gy SBRT to primary tumor, nephrectomy 4 weeks later. The library relied on the immunoSEQ multiplex PCR assay. This immuneACCESS table, as held by TCRdb, lists in-frame sequences with V and J called but not all clones. Of the missing ones, under half trace to an unresolved V gene in checked studies; the others have no known cause. The sample table holds about 78,000 clones, of which roughly 87% were seen once. The ten largest clonotypes hold 6% of the sample. The sequencing used blood, collected from a patient whose treatment included radiotherapy and nephrectomy. The receptors come from a woman in her 70s with renal cell carcinoma.

The chain links TRBV6-6 to TRBJ2-1; a possible D gene is TRBD2 (6 bases). The length of the CDR3 is 13 residues. Trimming removed 5 bases at V and 8 bases at J, with 13 bases between. Germline CDR1 is MNHNY and CDR2 is SVGAGI (reference sequence). CDR3 in DNA: TGTGCCAGCAGTACGACTAGGGGCTATGAGCAGTTCTTC. Residues: CASSTTRGYEQFF.

V and J are TRBV5-4 and TRBJ2-1; D may be TRBD2 (5 bases). V was clipped by 0 bases and J by 10 bases, with 11 bases between them. Per germline, CDR1 SGHNT and CDR2 YYREEE (reference sequence). The length of the CDR3 is 13 residues. CDR3 in amino acids: CASSLDPSSEQFF. As DNA, the CDR3 is TGTGCCAGCAGCTTGGACCCTAGCAGCGAGCAGTTCTTC.

The J gene is TRBJ2-5, the V gene TRBV7-2; D is ambiguous. This CDR3 has 12 residues. The germline V gene encodes CDR1 SGHTA and CDR2 FQGNSA. Trimming took 5 bases from V and 2 from J, leaving 6 bases between them. This CDR3 reads CASSASQETQYF. CDR3 nucleotides: TGTGCCAGCAGCGCGTCACAAGAGACCCAGTACTTC.

This clone has just a few counts. The gene calls are TRBV5-6 and TRBJ1-1; D gene unclear. CDR3 length: 14 residues. The V and J ends lost 0 bases and 3 bases respectively, with 9 bases between them. Germline V CDR1 and CDR2: SGHDT, YYEEEE. The CDR3 protein is CASSLVGLDTEAFF. In DNA form, the CDR3 reads TGTGCCAGCAGCTTGGTTGGGTTGGACACTGAAGCTTTCTTT.

V gene TRBV11-2 combines with J gene TRBJ2-2; D is unclear. The germline V and J ends were trimmed by 1 base and 6 bases, with 6 bases remaining between them. Germline CDR1 reads SGHAT; CDR2 reads FQNNGV. The CDR3 length is 13 residues. Here the CDR3 reads CASSLVLPGELFF. Written as DNA, the CDR3 is TGTGCCAGCAGCTTAGTTCTCCCCGGGGAGCTGTTTTTT.

The chain links TRBV11-2 to TRBJ2-5; 7 bases are a match to TRBD2. The germline V gene has CDR1 SGHAT and CDR2 FQNNGV. The junction had 8 bases not matched to a gene; V was cut back by 5 bases and J by 5 bases. This CDR3 region has 14 residues. This chain's CDR3 is CASSPQGRGETQYF. The CDR3 DNA reads TGTGCCAGCAGCCCCCAAGGGCGGGGGGAGACCCAGTACTTC.

This rearrangement joins TRBV19 to TRBJ1-4; D is possibly TRBD1 (5 bases). This CDR3 spans 13 amino acids. Germline assignment: CDR1 LNHDA and CDR2 SQIVND (reference sequence). Trimming took 10 bases from V and 2 from J, leaving 11 bases between them. The CDR3 DNA sequence: TGTGCCACCGGCCGGGGGACTAATGAAAAACTGTTTTTT. Its protein is CATGRGTNEKLFF.

The chain links TRBV19 to TRBJ1-2; no reliable D call. CDR1 LNHDA and CDR2 SQIVND come from the germline V gene (reference sequence). Trimming took 3 bases from V and 5 from J, leaving 10 bases between them. The CDR3 is 13 residues long. CDR3 in DNA: TGTGCCAGTAGTATGCGGTCGCGGTATGGCTACACCTTC. Residues: CASSMRSRYGYTF.

The chain employs TRBV19 and TRBJ1-4; D not resolved. The length of the CDR3 is 14 residues. V was cut by 1 base and J by 0 bases, with 3 bases left in between. Germline CDR1 LNHDA, CDR2 SQIVND (reference sequence). CDR3 loop: CASSIAATNEKLFF. Written as DNA, the CDR3 is TGTGCCAGTAGTATAGCGGCAACTAATGAAAAACTGTTTTTT.

This chain uses TRBV5-1 with TRBJ2-5; D is possibly TRBD1 or TRBD2 (5 bases each). Germline assignment: CDR1 SGHRS and CDR2 YFSETQ. The CDR3 runs to 15 residues. The V and J ends lost 2 bases and 1 base respectively, with 12 bases between them. This CDR3 reads CASSFSGTAQETQYF. As DNA, the CDR3 is TGCGCCAGCAGCTTCTCCGGGACGGCCCAAGAGACCCAGTACTTC. The entire variable domain, with the rest obtained from reference TRBV5-1 and TRBJ2-5, is as follows: KAGVTQTPRYLIKTRGQQVTLSCSPISGHRSVSWYQQTPGQGLQFLFEYFSETQRNKGNFPGRFSGRQFSNSRSEMNVSTLELGDSALYLCASSFSGTAQETQYFGPGTRLLVL.

The rearrangement joins TRBV7-2 to TRBJ2-4, with 7 nucleotides matching TRBD1. Germline CDR1 reads SGHTA; CDR2 reads FQGNSA. V lost 5 bases and J lost 2; bases outside the gene matches: 9. This CDR3 region has 16 residues. CDR3 protein: CASSLEGQSTKNIQYF. Here the CDR3 DNA reads TGTGCCAGCAGCCTAGAGGGACAGAGTACCAAAAACATTCAGTACTTC. Together with reference TRBV7-2 and TRBJ2-4, the CDR3 gives the full variable domain: GAGVSQSPSNKVTEKGKDVELRCDPISGHTALYWYRQSLGQGLEFLIYFQGNSAPDKSGLPSDRFSAERTGGSVSTLTIQRTQQEDSAVYLCASSLEGQSTKNIQYFGAGTRLSVL.

This rearrangement joins TRBV7-8 to TRBJ1-4, with D possibly being TRBD1 (6 bases). Germline V gives CDR1 SGHVS, CDR2 FQNEAQ. This CDR3 comprises 16 residues. Trimming removed 5 bases from V and 7 bases from J, with 20 bases in between. Here the CDR3 reads CASSVDRIRSTEKLFF. The CDR3 nucleotides are TGTGCCAGCAGCGTCGACAGGATACGAAGCACTGAAAAACTGTTTTTT.

V usage is TRBV29-1 and J usage is TRBJ1-2; tentatively, D is TRBD1 (6 bases). This CDR3 spans 12 amino acids. V was shortened by 5 bases and J by 4 bases, with 11 bases between the two germline ends. CDR1 and CDR2 (germline): SQVTM, ANQGSEA. The CDR3 DNA follows: TGCAGCGTTCGTGAGACAGGCTATGGCTACACCTTC. Protein sequence: CSVRETGYGYTF.

This chain connects TRBV30 to TRBJ2-3, with D hard to call. Germline-derived CDR1 and CDR2 are GTSNPN and SVGIG (reference sequence). The CDR3 extends over 12 amino acids. V was shortened by 0 bases and J by 2 bases, with 3 bases between the two germline ends. CDR3 in amino acids: CAWSVATDTQYF. The CDR3 DNA follows: TGTGCCTGGAGTGTAGCCACAGATACGCAGTATTTT.

This sequence joins TRBV2 and TRBJ1-5; maybe TRBD1 (6 bases). The CDR3 loop spans 15 amino acids. V was pared by 5 bases and J by 7 bases, with 18 bases between. The germline V gene encodes CDR1 SNHLY and CDR2 FYNNEI. DNA of the CDR3: TGTGCCAGCAGTAGTGATAGGGGGGACGGCCAGCCCCAGCATTTT. Residues: CASSSDRGDGQPQHF.

The chain joins TRBV6-1 to TRBJ1-3, with D unclear. Between the trimmed V and J ends, which lost 7 bases and 0 bases, there was a span of 13 bases. The CDR3 length is 15 residues. Germline-derived CDR1 and CDR2 are MNHNS and SASEGT. The CDR3 spells CASTPSGSSGNTIYF. Written as DNA, the CDR3 is TGTGCCAGCACCCCGTCTGGGAGCTCTGGAAACACCATATATTTT.

The chain combines TRBV28 with TRBJ2-7; 7 nucleotides line up with TRBD1. CDR3 length equals 14 residues. With 2 bases clipped from V and 4 bases from J, the junction kept 5 bases outside the gene matches. Per germline, CDR1 MDHEN and CDR2 SYDVKM. CDR3 coding DNA: TGTGCCAGCAGTTTAGCAGGGGGTCGGTACGAGCAGTACTTC. The encoded protein is CASSLAGGRYEQYF. Full variable domain (outside the CDR3, taken from reference TRBV28 and TRBJ2-7): DVKVTQSSRYLVKRTGEKVFLECVQDMDHENMFWYRQDPGLGLRLIYFSYDVKMKEKGDIPEGYSVSREKKERFSLILESASTNQTSMYLCASSLAGGRYEQYFGPGTRLTVT.

The rearrangement links TRBV6-1 to TRBJ1-1; D gene ambiguous. Trimming removed 3 bases from V and 6 bases from J, with 14 bases in between. Germline loops: CDR1 MNHNS, CDR2 SASEGT. This CDR3 spans 14 amino acids. DNA of the CDR3: TGTGCCAGCAGTGAGCCAGTCACAGTCGCTGAAGCTTTCTTT. As protein: CASSEPVTVAEAFF.